This entry concerns a single TCR beta chain. Method: immunoSEQ multiplex PCR; TCRdb's copy keeps in-frame clones and lacks some. The sample lists tens of thousands of clones, 70% to 90% occurring once. This specimen belongs to a study of control samples from healthy donors and cancer patients. The CDR3 covers 14 residues. Germline V gene lookup returns CDR1 SNHLY and CDR2 FYNNEI. V lost 0 bases and J 5 bases, leaving 8 bases between the germline ends. The clonotype comes from a man aged 30-40 years in good health. The rearrangement joins TRBV2 to TRBJ1-5; possibly TRBD1 for D (5 bases). Specimen: blood. CDR3 loop: CASSEAGRDQPQHF. The CDR3 region has the DNA TGTGCCAGCAGTGAAGCGGGACGAGATCAGCCCCAGCATTTT.